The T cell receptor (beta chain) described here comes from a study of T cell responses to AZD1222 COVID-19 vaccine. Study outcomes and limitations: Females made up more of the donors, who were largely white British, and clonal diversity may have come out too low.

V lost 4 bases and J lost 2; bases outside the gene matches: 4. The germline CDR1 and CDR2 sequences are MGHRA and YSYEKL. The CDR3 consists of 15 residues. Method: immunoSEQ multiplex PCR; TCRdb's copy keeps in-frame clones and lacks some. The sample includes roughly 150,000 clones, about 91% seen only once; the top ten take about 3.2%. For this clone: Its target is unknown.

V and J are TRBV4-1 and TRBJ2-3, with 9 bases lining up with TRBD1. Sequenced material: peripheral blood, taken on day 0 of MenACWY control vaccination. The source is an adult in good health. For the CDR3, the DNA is TGCGCCAGCAGCCGAGGACAGGGGCCCACAGATACGCAGTATTTT. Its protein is CASSRGQGPTDTQYF.